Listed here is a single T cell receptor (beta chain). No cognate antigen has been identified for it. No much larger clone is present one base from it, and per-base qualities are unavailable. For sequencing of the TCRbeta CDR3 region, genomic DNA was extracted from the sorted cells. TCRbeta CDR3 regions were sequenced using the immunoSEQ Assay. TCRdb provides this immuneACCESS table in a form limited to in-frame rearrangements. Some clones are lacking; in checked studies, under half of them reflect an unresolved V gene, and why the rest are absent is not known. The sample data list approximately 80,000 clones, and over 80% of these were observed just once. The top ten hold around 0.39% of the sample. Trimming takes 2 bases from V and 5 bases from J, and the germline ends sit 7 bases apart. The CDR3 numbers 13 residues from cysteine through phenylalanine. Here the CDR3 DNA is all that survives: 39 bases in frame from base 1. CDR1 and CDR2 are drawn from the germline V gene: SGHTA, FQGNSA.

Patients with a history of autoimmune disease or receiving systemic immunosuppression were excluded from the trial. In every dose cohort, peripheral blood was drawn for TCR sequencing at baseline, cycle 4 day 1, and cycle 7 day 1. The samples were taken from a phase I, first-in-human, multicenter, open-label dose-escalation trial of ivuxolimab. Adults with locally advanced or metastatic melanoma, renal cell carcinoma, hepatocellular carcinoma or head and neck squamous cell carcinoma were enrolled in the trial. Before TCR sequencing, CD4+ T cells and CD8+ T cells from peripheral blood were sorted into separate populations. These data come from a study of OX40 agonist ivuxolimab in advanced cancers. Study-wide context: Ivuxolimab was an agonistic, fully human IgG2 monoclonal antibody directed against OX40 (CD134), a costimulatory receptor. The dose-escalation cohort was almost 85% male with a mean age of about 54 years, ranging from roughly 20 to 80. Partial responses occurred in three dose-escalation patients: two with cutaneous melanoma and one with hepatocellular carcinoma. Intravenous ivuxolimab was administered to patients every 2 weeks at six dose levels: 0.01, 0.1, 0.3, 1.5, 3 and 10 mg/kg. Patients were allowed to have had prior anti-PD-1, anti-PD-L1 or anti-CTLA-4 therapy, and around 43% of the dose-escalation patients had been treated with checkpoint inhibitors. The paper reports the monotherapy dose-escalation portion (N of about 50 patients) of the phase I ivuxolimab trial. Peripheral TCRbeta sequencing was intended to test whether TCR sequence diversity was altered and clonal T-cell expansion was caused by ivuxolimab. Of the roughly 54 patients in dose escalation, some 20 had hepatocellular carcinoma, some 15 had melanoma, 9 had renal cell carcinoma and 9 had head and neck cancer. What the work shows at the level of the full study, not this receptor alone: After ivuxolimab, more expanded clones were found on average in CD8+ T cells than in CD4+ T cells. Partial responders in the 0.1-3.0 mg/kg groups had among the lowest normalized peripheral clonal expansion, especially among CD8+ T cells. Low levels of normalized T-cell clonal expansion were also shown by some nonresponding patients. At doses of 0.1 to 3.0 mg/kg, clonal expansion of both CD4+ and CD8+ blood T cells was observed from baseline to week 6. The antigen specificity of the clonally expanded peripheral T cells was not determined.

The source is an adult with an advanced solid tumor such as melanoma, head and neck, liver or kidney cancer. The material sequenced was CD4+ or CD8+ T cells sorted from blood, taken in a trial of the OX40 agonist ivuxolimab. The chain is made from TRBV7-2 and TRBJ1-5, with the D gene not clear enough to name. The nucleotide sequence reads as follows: TGTGCCAGCAGCTTATCGAGTGATCAGCCCCAGCATTTT. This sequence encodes CASSLSSDQPQHF.